A selection of T cell receptor beta chains follows, all from one sample in a study of T cell responses to AZD1222 COVID-19 vaccine. Produced via immunoSEQ multiplex PCR; TCRdb's table is partial and in-frame only. The sample lists roughly 140,000 clones; approximately 94% were seen once. This specimen was peripheral blood, taken on day 0 of AZD1222 vaccination. The receptors originated from an adult in good health. Each CDR3 is given with its conserved first and last residue. The D gene is left open where the match is weak. The listing skips clone size in some rows; elsewhere it reads once, few, many or a size class.

j_gene | len | d_gene | v_gene | abundance | CDR3nt | CDR3aa
TRBJ1-3 | 13 | NA | TRBV5-1 | NA | TGCGCCAGCAGAAAGGAGGCTGGAAACACCATATATTTT | CASRKEAGNTIYF
TRBJ1-2 | 14 | TRBD1 | TRBV5-6 | NA | TGTGCCAGCAGCTTTTGGGACAGGGTGAGCCGGGGTACCTTC | CASSFWDRVSRGTF
TRBJ1-2 | 15 | NA | TRBV11-2 | NA | TGTGCCAGCAGCTTAGAAGGGTCGGCAGGGCGGGGCTACACCTTC | CASSLEGSAGRGYTF
TRBJ1-2 | 11 | NA | TRBV18 | NA | TGTGCCAGCTCACCGGATGATGGCTACACCTTC | CASSPDDGYTF
TRBJ2-7 | 14 | TRBD2 | TRBV28 | NA | TGTGCCAGCGGCTTCTTAGCGGGGCGCTACGAGCAGTACTTC | CASGFLAGRYEQYF
TRBJ1-6 | 14 | NA | TRBV2 | few | TGTGCCAGCAGTGATCGGGGGAGAGGTTCACCCCTCCACTTT | CASSDRGRGSPLHF
TRBJ2-2 | 16 | NA | TRBV3-1/TRBV3-2 | few | TGTGCCAGCAGCCACCAAACAGGGAGGAACACCGGGGAGCTGTTTTTT | CASSHQTGRNTGELFF
TRBJ2-7 | 14 | NA | TRBV9 | NA | TGTGCCTCCTCGGTAAGCTTTCCCTCCTACGAGCAGTACTTC | CASSVSFPSYEQYF
TRBJ2-7 | 13 | NA | TRBV27 | NA | TGTGCCAGCAGGCCTCTGGGGACCCACGAGCAGTACTTC | CASRPLGTHEQYF
TRBJ1-2 | 14 | NA | TRBV6-5 | NA | TGTGCCAGCAGTTACTCGACCAGGGTTGGAGGCTACACCTTC | CASSYSTRVGGYTF
TRBJ1-2 | 15 | NA | TRBV7-9 | NA | TGTGCCAGCAGCTCATTGGACGGACCTCGGAATGGCTACACCTTC | CASSSLDGPRNGYTF
TRBJ1-2 | 14 | NA | TRBV29-1 | NA | TGCAGCGTTGACGTGGCGGGGGTCGTCAGCCGTTACACCTTC | CSVDVAGVVSRYTF
TRBJ2-1 | 15 | NA | TRBV27 | once | TGTGCCAGCAGTTTACAAGGGGTTGGAGTCAATGAGCAGTTCTTC | CASSLQGVGVNEQFF
TRBJ1-3 | 15 | NA | TRBV7-8 | NA | TGTGCCAGCAGCTTAGAGGGGCCACCTGGAAACACCATATATTTT | CASSLEGPPGNTIYF
TRBJ2-1 | 17 | TRBD2 | TRBV30 | NA | TGTGCCTGGAGTGGAGGACTAGCTGGCCACTCCTACAATGAGCAGTTCTTC | CAWSGGLAGHSYNEQFF
TRBJ2-5 | 15 | TRBD1 | TRBV10-1 | NA | TGCGCCAGCAGGATGACAGGGGTAAGTGAAGAGACCCAGTACTTC | CASRMTGVSEETQYF
TRBJ1-2 | 15 | NA | TRBV4-2 | NA | TGTGCCAGCAGCCAAGAATTAAGTAGGGAGGATGGCTACACCTTC | CASSQELSREDGYTF
TRBJ1-1 | 17 | NA | TRBV5-5 | NA | TGTGCCAGCAGCTTGGTTGGGTTCCAACCCTTGAACACTGAAGCTTTCTTT | CASSLVGFQPLNTEAFF
TRBJ1-6 | 13 | NA | TRBV7-3 | NA | TGTGCCAGCAGCTTATCGGGGTACTCACCCCTCCACTTT | CASSLSGYSPLHF
TRBJ2-3 | 16 | NA | TRBV4-3 | NA | TGCGCCAGCAGCCAAGGCGAGCGGAGAGGCACAGATACGCAGTATTTT | CASSQGERRGTDTQYF
TRBJ2-7 | 12 | NA | TRBV19 | once | TGTGCCAGTAGCCCCAACCGCTACGAGCAGTACTTC | CASSPNRYEQYF
TRBJ2-5 | 16 | NA | TRBV3-1/TRBV3-2 | once | TGTGCCAGCAGCCAAGCCCCCGCGACAGGTCAAGAGACCCAGTACTTC | CASSQAPATGQETQYF
TRBJ1-3 | 17 | NA | TRBV14 | once | TGTGCCAGCAGCCAATCCCGTCCGGGGAACTCTGGAAACACCATATATTTT | CASSQSRPGNSGNTIYF
TRBJ1-5 | 15 | NA | TRBV7-8 | NA | TGTGCCAGCAGCTCGATAGATAGGGACAATCAGCCCCAGCATTTT | CASSSIDRDNQPQHF
TRBJ1-1 | 12 | NA | TRBV24-1 | NA | TGTGCCACCAGTGATTTGCAGGGGCAAGCTTTCTTT | CATSDLQGQAFF
TRBJ1-2 | 10 | NA | TRBV28 | NA | TGTGCCAGCGCACACTATGGCTACACCTTC | CASAHYGYTF
TRBJ2-1 | 20 | TRBD2 | TRBV6-2/TRBV6-3 | NA | TGTGCCAGCAGTTCCCTTTACTCCGGGACTAGCGGGGGGGCGTACAATGAGCAGTTCTTC | CASSSLYSGTSGGAYNEQFF
TRBJ2-7 | 13 | NA | TRBV12-3/TRBV12-4 | NA | TGTGCCAGCAGACAGGCGAGCTCCTACGAGCAGTACTTC | CASRQASSYEQYF
TRBJ2-7 | 15 | NA | TRBV10-2 | NA | TGCGCCAGCAGTGACCCCGGGGGGCGGAGGTACGAGCAGTACTTC | CASSDPGGRRYEQYF
TRBJ1-2 | 12 | NA | TRBV7-2 | NA | TGTGCCAGCAGCTTACTAGGGTACGGCTACACCTTC | CASSLLGYGYTF
TRBJ1-3 | 17 | NA | TRBV4-3 | NA | TGCGCCAGCAGCCGAGCGGGACGGACAGATTCTGGAAACACCATATATTTT | CASSRAGRTDSGNTIYF
TRBJ1-1 | 16 | TRBD1 | TRBV10-2 | NA | TGCGCCAGCAGTGGGATGGCCGGGACAGCGAACACTGAAGCTTTCTTT | CASSGMAGTANTEAFF
TRBJ2-7 | 15 | TRBD2 | TRBV6-2/TRBV6-3 | NA | TGTGCCAGCAGTTACGGGACTAGCGGGACCTCCGAGCAGTACTTC | CASSYGTSGTSEQYF
TRBJ2-1 | 12 | NA | TRBV5-4 | NA | TGTGCCAGCAGCTTGGGGGGAAGCGAGCAGTTCTTC | CASSLGGSEQFF
TRBJ1-1 | 13 | NA | TRBV6-4 | NA | TGTGCCAGCAGGGAGACGGCCAGCACTGAAGCTTTCTTT | CASRETASTEAFF
TRBJ1-3 | 16 | TRBD1 | TRBV7-9 | NA | TGTGCCAGCAGTCTAGACAGGGGCCCACGGGGGAACACCATATATTTT | CASSLDRGPRGNTIYF